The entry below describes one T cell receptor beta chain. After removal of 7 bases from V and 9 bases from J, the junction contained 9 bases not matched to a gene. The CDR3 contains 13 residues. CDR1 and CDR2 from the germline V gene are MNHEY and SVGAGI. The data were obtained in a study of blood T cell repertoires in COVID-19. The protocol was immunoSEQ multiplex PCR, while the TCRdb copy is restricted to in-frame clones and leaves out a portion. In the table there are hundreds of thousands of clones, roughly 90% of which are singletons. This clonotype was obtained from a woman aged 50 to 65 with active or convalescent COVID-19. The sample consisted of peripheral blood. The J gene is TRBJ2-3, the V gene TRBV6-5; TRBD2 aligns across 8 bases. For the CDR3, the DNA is TGTGCCAGCACCCTAAGCGGGGGAATGACGCAGTATTTT. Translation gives CASTLSGGMTQYF.